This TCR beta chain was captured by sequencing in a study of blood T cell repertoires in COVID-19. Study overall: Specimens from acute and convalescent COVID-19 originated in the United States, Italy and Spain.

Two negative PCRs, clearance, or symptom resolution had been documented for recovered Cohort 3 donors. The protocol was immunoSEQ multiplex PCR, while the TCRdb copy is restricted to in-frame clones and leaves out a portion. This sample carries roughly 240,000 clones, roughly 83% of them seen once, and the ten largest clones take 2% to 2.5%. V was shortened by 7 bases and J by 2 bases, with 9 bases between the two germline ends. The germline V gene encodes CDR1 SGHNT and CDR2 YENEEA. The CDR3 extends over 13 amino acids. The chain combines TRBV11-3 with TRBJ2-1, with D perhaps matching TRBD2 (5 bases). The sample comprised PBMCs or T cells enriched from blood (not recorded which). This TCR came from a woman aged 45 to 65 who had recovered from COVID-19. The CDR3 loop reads CASTYGTYNEQFF. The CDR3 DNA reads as TGTGCCAGCACCTACGGGACCTACAATGAGCAGTTCTTC.